Listed below are T cell receptor beta chains from one sample, sequenced in a study of T cells after yellow fever vaccination. TCRdb ran MiXCR on the 5' RACE reads and lists one entry per CDR3 protein. The table records around 230,000 distinct CDR3 sequences, 6% to 8% of them present only once. Sequences were derived from CD4+ T cells sorted from PBMCs, sampled on the day of the yellow fever booster vaccination. The source of these receptors is a man aged 25-40 years who received the YFV17D yellow fever vaccine. Each CDR3 is given with its conserved first and last residue. Each record gives: J gene, D gene, V gene, clone size, CDR3 DNA, CDR3 protein. A D gene is named only where the DNA matches it firmly. Expanded clones are given a class, and other clones once, few, many or no size at all.

j_call: TRBJ1-2
d_call: .
v_call: TRBV12-3/TRBV12-4
clone_size: few
cdr3_nt: TGTGCCAGCAGCGGACATCCCCCGAACTATGGCTACACCTTC
cdr3_aa: CASSGHPPNYGYTF

j_call: TRBJ2-1
d_call: TRBD2
v_call: TRBV7-1
clone_size: few
cdr3_nt: TGTGCCAGCAGCTCAGCCGGGGGGGAGGGGGAGCAGTTCTTC
cdr3_aa: CASSSAGGEGEQFF

j_call: TRBJ2-1
d_call: TRBD1
v_call: TRBV3-1
clone_size: many
cdr3_nt: TGTGCCAGCAGCCAAGCAGGGACAGACAATGAGCAGTTCTTC
cdr3_aa: CASSQAGTDNEQFF

j_call: TRBJ2-7
d_call: TRBD2
v_call: TRBV6-1
clone_size: few
cdr3_nt: TGTGCCAGCAGTGTCCGGACTAGCGGCTCCTACGAGCAGTACTTC
cdr3_aa: CASSVRTSGSYEQYF

j_call: TRBJ2-7
d_call: TRBD2
v_call: TRBV4-3
clone_size: many
cdr3_nt: TGCGCCAGCAGCCAAGAAGCGGGAGCCTACGAGCAGTACTTC
cdr3_aa: CASSQEAGAYEQYF

j_call: TRBJ1-5
d_call: TRBD1
v_call: TRBV6-2/TRBV6-3
clone_size: few
cdr3_nt: TGTGCCAGCAGCCGCCCCGTTGACAGGGGGCCTAGCAATCAGCCCCAGCATTTT
cdr3_aa: CASSRPVDRGPSNQPQHF

j_call: TRBJ2-7
d_call: TRBD2
v_call: TRBV6-1
clone_size: .
cdr3_nt: TGTGCCAGCAGTACCGGGACTAGCGGGTTGCAGTACTTC
cdr3_aa: CASSTGTSGLQYF

j_call: TRBJ1-1
d_call: .
v_call: TRBV25-1
clone_size: few
cdr3_nt: TGTGCCAGCAGCGGGTTGGGCACTGAAGCTTTCTTT
cdr3_aa: CASSGLGTEAFF

j_call: TRBJ2-1
d_call: TRBD2
v_call: TRBV20-1
clone_size: .
cdr3_nt: TGCAGTGCTAGAAAATTAGACGGGGGGGGCGGGATGCCCTACAATGAGCAGTTCTTC
cdr3_aa: CSARKLDGGGGMPYNEQFF

j_call: TRBJ1-2
d_call: .
v_call: TRBV4-2
clone_size: few
cdr3_nt: TGTGCCAGCAGCCAATCTACCCCAGGGACCTATGGCTACACCTTC
cdr3_aa: CASSQSTPGTYGYTF

j_call: TRBJ2-2
d_call: TRBD2
v_call: TRBV18
clone_size: few
cdr3_nt: TGTGCCAGCTACCAAGGGACTAGCGGTAACACCGGGGAGCTGTTTTTT
cdr3_aa: CASYQGTSGNTGELFF

j_call: TRBJ2-3
d_call: .
v_call: TRBV7-6
clone_size: many
cdr3_nt: TGTGCCAGCAGCAGGTTCGGTCTAGCGAGCGCAGATACGCAGTATTTT
cdr3_aa: CASSRFGLASADTQYF

j_call: TRBJ2-2
d_call: .
v_call: TRBV10-3
clone_size: many
cdr3_nt: TGTGCCATCAGTGACTCGCGGTTGACGAACACCGGGGAGCTGTTTTTT
cdr3_aa: CAISDSRLTNTGELFF

j_call: TRBJ2-3
d_call: TRBD1
v_call: TRBV2
clone_size: .
cdr3_nt: TGTGCCAGCAGCGGGGACAGGGTCCCAGATACGCAGTATTTT
cdr3_aa: CASSGDRVPDTQYF

j_call: TRBJ1-2
d_call: .
v_call: TRBV6-2/TRBV6-3
clone_size: few
cdr3_nt: TGTGCCAGCAGTTCCACTCTGGGCCATGGCTACACCTTC
cdr3_aa: CASSSTLGHGYTF

j_call: TRBJ1-5
d_call: .
v_call: TRBV20-1
clone_size: few
cdr3_nt: TGCAGTGCTATGGACGGCCCCAGGGGTCAGCCCCAGCATTTT
cdr3_aa: CSAMDGPRGQPQHF

j_call: TRBJ2-7
d_call: .
v_call: TRBV18
clone_size: many
cdr3_nt: TGTGCCAGCTCACCTCAGGCGGCCGCCTACGAGCAGTACTTC
cdr3_aa: CASSPQAAAYEQYF

j_call: TRBJ1-3
d_call: .
v_call: TRBV28
clone_size: many
cdr3_nt: TGTGCCAGCTGGCCCGGCGAGCGGGGAAACACCATATATTTT
cdr3_aa: CASWPGERGNTIYF

j_call: TRBJ2-3
d_call: .
v_call: TRBV7-8
clone_size: many
cdr3_nt: TGTGCCAGCAGCTTGGAACGGCACACAGATACGCAGTATTTT
cdr3_aa: CASSLERHTDTQYF

j_call: TRBJ2-5
d_call: .
v_call: TRBV20-1
clone_size: many
cdr3_nt: TGCAGTGCTACCCGCGGGGTCCAAGAGACCCAGTACTTC
cdr3_aa: CSATRGVQETQYF

j_call: TRBJ2-1
d_call: .
v_call: TRBV28
clone_size: many
cdr3_nt: TGTGCCAGCAGTTTAATAGGGCGAGGGGTAGGAGTCGATGAGCAGTTCTTC
cdr3_aa: CASSLIGRGVGVDEQFF

j_call: TRBJ1-1
d_call: .
v_call: TRBV7-6
clone_size: many
cdr3_nt: TGTGCCAGCAGCTTAGAGGTGGGGGCGCGAAACACTGAAGCTTTCTTT
cdr3_aa: CASSLEVGARNTEAFF

j_call: TRBJ2-3
d_call: TRBD1
v_call: TRBV29-1
clone_size: many
cdr3_nt: TGCAGCGCCGAACCGGGACAGGGATTAGATACGCAGTATTTT
cdr3_aa: CSAEPGQGLDTQYF

j_call: TRBJ1-3
d_call: TRBD1
v_call: TRBV20-1
clone_size: few
cdr3_nt: TGCAGTGCTAGAGATCTTGGCAGGGGGCTGGACACCATATATTTT
cdr3_aa: CSARDLGRGLDTIYF